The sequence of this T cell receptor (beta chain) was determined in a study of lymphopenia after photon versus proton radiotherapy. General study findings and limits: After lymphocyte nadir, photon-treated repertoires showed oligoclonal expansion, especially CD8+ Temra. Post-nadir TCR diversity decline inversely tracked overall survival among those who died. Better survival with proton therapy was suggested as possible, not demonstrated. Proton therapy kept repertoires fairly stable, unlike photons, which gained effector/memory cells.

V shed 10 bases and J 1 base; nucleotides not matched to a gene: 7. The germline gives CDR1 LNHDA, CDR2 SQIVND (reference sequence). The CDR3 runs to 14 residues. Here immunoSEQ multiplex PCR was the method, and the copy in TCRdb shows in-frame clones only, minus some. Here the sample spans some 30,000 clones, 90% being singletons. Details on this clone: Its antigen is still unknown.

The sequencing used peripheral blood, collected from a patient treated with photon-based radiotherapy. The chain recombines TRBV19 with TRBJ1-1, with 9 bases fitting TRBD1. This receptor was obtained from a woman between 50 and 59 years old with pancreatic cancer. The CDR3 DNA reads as TGTGCCACAGGACAGGGGTCGGGGAACACTGAAGCTTTCTTT. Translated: CATGQGSGNTEAFF.